This T cell receptor beta chain was sequenced during a study of PD-1 blockade in classical Hodgkin lymphoma. About the research overall: Patients got intravenous nivolumab 3 mg/kg every 2 weeks.

Every one of the patients relapsed after autologous stem cell transplantation (brentuximab vedotin exposure was variable). On this clone itself: Its antigen is undetermined.

This CDR3 spans 15 amino acids. Germline loops: CDR1 SEHNR, CDR2 FQNEAQ (reference sequence). Trimming stripped 4 bases from V and 0 bases from J, with 10 bases between. Study-wide results and limits: Newly diagnosed patients reportedly trailed healthy donors in baseline TCR diversity.

The assay was immunoSEQ multiplex PCR, and TCRdb's table has in-frame clones only and misses some. The sample shows over 50,000 clones, over 70% of them seen only once. Here the sequenced sample was peripheral blood mononuclear cells (PBMCs), taken at baseline. J is TRBJ2-1 and V is TRBV7-9, with a weak D call TRBD2 (6 bases). The receptor was isolated from a human donor with classical Hodgkin lymphoma. CDR3 sequence: CASSWRESSYNEQFF. The CDR3, as DNA: TGTGCCAGCAGCTGGAGGGAGTCCTCCTACAATGAGCAGTTCTTC. The complete variable domain, with remaining parts taken from reference TRBV7-9 and TRBJ2-1, reads DTGVSQNPRHKITKRGQNVTFRCDPISEHNRLYWYRQTLGQGPEFLTYFQNEAQLEKSRLLSDRFSAERPKGSFSTLEIQRTEQGDSAMYLCASSWRESSYNEQFFGPGTRLTVL.